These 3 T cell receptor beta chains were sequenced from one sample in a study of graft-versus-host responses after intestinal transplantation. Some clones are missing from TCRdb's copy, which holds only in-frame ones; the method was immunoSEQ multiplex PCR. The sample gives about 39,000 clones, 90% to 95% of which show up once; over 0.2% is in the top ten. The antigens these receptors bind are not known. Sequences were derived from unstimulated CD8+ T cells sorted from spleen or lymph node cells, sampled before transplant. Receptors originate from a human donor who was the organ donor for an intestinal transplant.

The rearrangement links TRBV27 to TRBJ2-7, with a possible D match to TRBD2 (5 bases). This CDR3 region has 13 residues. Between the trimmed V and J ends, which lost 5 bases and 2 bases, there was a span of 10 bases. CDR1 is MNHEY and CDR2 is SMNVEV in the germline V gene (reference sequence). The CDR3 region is CASSVRGTYEQYF. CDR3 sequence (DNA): TGTGCCAGCAGTGTGAGAGGGACCTACGAGCAGTACTTC.

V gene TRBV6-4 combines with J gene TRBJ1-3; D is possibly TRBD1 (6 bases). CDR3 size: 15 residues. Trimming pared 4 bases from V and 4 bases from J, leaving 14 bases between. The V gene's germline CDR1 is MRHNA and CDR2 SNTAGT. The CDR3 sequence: CASSGTVRCGNTIYF. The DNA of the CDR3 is TGTGCCAGCAGTGGGACAGTTAGGTGCGGAAACACCATATATTTT.

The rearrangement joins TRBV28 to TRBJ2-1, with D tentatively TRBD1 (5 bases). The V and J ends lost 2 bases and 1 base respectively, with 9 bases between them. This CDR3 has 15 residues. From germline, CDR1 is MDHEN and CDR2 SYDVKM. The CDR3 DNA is TGTGCCAGCAGTTTAGGGGCTAGTTCCTACAATGAGCAGTTCTTC. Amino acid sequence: CASSLGASSYNEQFF. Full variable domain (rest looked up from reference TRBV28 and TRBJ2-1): DVKVTQSSRYLVKRTGEKVFLECVQDMDHENMFWYRQDPGLGLRLIYFSYDVKMKEKGDIPEGYSVSREKKERFSLILESASTNQTSMYLCASSLGASSYNEQFFGPGTRLTVL.